This T cell receptor (beta chain) stems from a study of CD8+ T cells in alopecia areata. Notes on the study in general: The study found that many expanded lesional clones persisted in scalp and blood during tofacitinib. Scalp lesions, especially in alopecia totalis/universalis, had higher clonality than normal scalp.

Reverse transcription of extracted RNA yielded cDNA, which provided the sequencing template. Sequencing used immunoSEQ multiplex PCR; TCRdb keeps in-frame clones, though not all of them. The sample holds roughly 120,000 clones, 50% to 75% seen once. The germline CDR1 and CDR2 sequences are SEHNR and FQNEAQ (reference sequence). Trimming removed 5 bases at V and 0 bases at J, with 20 bases between. There are 18 residues in the CDR3. This sample's treatment: oral pan-JAK inhibitor, 5-10 mg twice daily. Sampling of alopecia areata patients yielded lesional scalp punch biopsies as well as peripheral blood. On this clone: Its matching antigen is unknown.

The J gene is TRBJ2-1, the V gene TRBV7-9, with D perhaps matching TRBD1 or TRBD2 (5 bases each). The TCR was taken from a human donor with alopecia areata. Sequenced here: CD8+ T cells sorted from blood, sampled at week 4, from a patient treated with tofacitinib. The CDR3, as DNA: TGTGCCAGCAGCCCCACCCCTATGGGGGAGAGCTCCTACAATGAGCAGTTCTTC. This encodes CASSPTPMGESSYNEQFF.